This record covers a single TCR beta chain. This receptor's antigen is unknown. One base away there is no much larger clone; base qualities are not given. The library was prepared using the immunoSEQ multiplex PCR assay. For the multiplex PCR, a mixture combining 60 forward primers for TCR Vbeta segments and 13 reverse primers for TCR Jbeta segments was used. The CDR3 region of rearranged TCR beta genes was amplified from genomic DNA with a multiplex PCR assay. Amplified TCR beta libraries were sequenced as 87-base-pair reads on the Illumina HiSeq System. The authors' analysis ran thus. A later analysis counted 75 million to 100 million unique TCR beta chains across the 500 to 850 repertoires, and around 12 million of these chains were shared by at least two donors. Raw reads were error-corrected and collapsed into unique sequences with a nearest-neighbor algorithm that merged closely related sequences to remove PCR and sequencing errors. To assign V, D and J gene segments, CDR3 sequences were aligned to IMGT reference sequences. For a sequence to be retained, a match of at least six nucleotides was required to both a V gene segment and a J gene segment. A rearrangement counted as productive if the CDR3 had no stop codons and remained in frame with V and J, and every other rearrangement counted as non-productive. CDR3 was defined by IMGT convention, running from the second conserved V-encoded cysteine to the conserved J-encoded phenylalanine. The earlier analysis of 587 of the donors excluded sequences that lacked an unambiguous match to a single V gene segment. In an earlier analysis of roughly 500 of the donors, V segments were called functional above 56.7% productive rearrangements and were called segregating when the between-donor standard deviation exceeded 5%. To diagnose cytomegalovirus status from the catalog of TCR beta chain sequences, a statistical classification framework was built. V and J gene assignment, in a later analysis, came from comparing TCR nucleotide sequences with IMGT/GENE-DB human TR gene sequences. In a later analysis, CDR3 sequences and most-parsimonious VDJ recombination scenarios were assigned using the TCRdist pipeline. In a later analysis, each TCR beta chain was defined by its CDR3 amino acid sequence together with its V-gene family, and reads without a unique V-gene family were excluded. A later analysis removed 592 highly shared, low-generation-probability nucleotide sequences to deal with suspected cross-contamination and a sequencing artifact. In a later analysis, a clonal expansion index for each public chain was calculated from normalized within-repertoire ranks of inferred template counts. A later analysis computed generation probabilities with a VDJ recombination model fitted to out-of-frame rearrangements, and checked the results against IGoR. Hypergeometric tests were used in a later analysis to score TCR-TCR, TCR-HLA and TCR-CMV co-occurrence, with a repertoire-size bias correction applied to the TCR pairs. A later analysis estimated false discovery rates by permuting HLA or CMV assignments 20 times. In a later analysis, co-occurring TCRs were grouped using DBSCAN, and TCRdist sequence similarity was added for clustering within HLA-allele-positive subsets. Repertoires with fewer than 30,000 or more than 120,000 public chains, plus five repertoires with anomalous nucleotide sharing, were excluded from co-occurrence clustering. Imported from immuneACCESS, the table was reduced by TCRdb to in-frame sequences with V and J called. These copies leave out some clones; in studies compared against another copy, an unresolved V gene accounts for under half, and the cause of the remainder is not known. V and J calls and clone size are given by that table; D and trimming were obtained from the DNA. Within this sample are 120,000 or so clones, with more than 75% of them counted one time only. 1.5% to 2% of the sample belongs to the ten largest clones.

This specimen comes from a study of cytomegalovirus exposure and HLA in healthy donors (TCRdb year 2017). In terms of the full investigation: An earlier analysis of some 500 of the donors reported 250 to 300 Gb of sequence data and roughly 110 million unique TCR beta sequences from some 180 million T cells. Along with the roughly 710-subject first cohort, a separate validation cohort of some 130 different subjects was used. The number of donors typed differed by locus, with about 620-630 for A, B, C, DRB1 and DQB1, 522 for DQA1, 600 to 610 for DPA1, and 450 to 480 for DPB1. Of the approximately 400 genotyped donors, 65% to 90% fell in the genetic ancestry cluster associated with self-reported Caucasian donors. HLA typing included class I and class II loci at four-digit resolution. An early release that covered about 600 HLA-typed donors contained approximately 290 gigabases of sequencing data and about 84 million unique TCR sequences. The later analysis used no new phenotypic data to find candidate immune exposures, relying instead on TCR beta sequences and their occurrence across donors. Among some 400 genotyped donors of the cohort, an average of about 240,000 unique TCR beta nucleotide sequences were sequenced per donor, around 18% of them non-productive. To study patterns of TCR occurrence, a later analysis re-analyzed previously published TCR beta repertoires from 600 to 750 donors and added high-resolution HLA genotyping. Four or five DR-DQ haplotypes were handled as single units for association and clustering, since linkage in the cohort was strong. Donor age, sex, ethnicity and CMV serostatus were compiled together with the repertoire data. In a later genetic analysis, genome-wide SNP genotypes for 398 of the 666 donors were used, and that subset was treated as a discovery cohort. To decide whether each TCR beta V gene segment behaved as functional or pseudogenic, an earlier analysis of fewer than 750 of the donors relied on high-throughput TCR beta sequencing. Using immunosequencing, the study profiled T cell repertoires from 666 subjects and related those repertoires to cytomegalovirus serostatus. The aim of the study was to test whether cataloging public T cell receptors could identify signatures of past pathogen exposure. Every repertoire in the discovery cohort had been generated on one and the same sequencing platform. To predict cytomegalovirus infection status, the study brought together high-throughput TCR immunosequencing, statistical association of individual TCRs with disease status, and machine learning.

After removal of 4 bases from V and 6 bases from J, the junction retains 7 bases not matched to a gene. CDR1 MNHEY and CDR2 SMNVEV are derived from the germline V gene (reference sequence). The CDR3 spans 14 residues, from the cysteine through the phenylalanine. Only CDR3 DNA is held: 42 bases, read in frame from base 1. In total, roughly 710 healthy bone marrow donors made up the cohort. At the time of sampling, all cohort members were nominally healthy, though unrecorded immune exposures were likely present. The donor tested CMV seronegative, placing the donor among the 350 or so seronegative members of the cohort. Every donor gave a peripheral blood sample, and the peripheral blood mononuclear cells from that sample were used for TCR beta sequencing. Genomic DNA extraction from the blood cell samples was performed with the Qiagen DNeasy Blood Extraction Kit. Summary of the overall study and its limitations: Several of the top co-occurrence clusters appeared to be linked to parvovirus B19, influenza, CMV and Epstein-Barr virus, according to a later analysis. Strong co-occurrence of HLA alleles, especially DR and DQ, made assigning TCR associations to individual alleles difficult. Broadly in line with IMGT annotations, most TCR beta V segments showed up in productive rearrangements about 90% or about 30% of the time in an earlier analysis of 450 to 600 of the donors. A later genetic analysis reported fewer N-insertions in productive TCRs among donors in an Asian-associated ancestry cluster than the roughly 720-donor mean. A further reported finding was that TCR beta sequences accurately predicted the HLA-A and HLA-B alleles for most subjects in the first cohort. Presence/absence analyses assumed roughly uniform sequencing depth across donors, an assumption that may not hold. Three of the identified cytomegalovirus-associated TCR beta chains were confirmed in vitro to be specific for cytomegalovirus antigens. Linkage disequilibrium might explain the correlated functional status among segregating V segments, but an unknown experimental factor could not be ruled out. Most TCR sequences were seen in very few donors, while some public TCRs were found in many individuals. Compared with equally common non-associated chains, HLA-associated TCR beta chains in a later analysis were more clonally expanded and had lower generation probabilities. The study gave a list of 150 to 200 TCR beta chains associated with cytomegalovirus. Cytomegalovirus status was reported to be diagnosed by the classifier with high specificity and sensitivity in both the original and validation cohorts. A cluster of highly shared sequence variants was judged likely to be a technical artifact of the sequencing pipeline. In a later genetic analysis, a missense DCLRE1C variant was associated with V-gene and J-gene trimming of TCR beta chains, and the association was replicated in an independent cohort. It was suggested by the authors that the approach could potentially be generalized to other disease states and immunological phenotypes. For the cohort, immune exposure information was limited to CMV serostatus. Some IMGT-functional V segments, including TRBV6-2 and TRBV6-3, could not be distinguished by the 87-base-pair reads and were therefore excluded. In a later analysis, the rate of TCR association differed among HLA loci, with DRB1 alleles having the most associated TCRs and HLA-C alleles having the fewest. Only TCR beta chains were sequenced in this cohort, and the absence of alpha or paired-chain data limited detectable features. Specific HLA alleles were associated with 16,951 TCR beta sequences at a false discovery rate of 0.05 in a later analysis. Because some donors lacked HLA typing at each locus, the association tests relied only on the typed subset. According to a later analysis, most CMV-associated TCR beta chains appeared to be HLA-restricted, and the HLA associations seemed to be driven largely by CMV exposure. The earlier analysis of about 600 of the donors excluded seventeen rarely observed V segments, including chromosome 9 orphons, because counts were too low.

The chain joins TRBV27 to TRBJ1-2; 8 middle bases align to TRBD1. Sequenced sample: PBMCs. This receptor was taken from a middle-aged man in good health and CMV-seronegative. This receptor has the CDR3 CASSSRGPEDGYTF. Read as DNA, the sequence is TGTGCCAGCAGTTCCAGGGGGCCCGAAGATGGCTACACCTTC.